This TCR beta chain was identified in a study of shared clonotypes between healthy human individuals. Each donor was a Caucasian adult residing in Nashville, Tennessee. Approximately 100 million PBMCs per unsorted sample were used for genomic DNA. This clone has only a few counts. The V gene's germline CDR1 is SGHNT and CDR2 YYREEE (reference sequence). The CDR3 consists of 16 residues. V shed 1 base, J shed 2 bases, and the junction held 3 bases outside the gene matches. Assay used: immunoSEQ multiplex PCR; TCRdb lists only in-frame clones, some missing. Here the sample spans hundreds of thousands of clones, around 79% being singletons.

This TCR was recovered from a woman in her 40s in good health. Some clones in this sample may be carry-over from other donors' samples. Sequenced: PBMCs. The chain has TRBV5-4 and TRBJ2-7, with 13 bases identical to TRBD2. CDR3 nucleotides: TGTGCCAGCAGCTTGAGGACTAGCGGGAGTCCCTACGAGCAGTACTTC. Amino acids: CASSLRTSGSPYEQYF.